These 31 T cell receptor beta chains came from one sample sequenced in a study of Siglec-9 on CD8 T cells in melanoma. Sequencing was performed with immunoSEQ multiplex PCR; in TCRdb, only in-frame clones are kept and a portion is missing. The sample lists about 36,000 clones; approximately 83% were seen once. Specimen: Siglec-9- CD8+ T cells sorted from blood. These receptor sequences come from a human donor in good health.

DNA of the CDR3: TGTGCCAGCAGTAGAGGGGACGGTGGTTTAGGGTACGAGCAGTACTTC. It specifies CASSRGDGGLGYEQYF. The V and J genes are TRBV5-5 and TRBJ2-7; either TRBD1 or TRBD2 may fit D (5 bases each). The V gene lost 5 bases and the J gene lost 4 bases, with 22 bases spanning the gap. Germline V gene data show CDR1 as SGHKS and CDR2 as YYEKEE (reference sequence). CDR3 length: 16 residues.

The rearrangement links TRBV27 to TRBJ1-3, with TRBD1 identical over 9 bases. J was trimmed by 0 bases and V by 3 bases; bases with no gene match: 6. Germline V gives CDR1 MNHEY, CDR2 SMNVEV (reference sequence). The CDR3 has 17 residues. CDR3 protein: CASSLGTGPSSGNTIYF. The CDR3 nucleotides are TGTGCCAGCAGTTTGGGGACAGGGCCCAGCTCTGGAAACACCATATATTTT.

This chain joins TRBV7-8 and TRBJ2-7; possibly TRBD1 for D (6 bases). Germline CDR1 is SGHVS and CDR2 is FQNEAQ. The V gene lost 5 bases and the J gene lost 3 bases, with 11 bases spanning the gap. The CDR3 is made up of 13 amino acids. The CDR3 coding sequence is TGTGCCAGCAGCACGGGACACAACTACGAGCAGTACTTC. Protein sequence: CASSTGHNYEQYF.

The chain combines TRBV2 with TRBJ2-7, with 7 bases fitting TRBD1. Losses at the gene ends were 3 bases for V and 0 bases for J; bases not matched to a gene: 5. The CDR3 has 15 residues. Germline-derived CDR1 and CDR2 are SNHLY and FYNNEI. CDR3 protein: CASSEGQHISYEQYF. The CDR3, as DNA: TGTGCCAGCAGTGAGGGACAGCATATCTCCTACGAGCAGTACTTC.

The genes are TRBV7-9 and TRBJ1-4; D is uncertain. Per the germline V gene, CDR1 is SEHNR and CDR2 is FQNEAQ (reference sequence). The CDR3 has 15 amino acids. V was cut by 5 bases and J by 4 bases, with 14 bases left in between. In DNA, the CDR3 is TGTGCCAGCAGCACCCGGAGACTGAGTAATGAAAAACTGTTTTTT. This codes for CASSTRRLSNEKLFF.

The chain joins TRBV11-3 to TRBJ2-7; no definite D call. The V end lost 1 base, the J end lost 3 bases, and 7 bases lay between the germline ends. Germline CDR1 reads SGHNT; CDR2 reads YENEEA. The CDR3 length is 13 residues. The CDR3 spells CASSLGPNYEQYF. Written as DNA, the CDR3 is TGTGCCAGCAGCTTAGGGCCGAACTACGAGCAGTACTTC.

The V gene is TRBV29-1, the J gene TRBJ2-1; D unresolved. This CDR3 is 14 amino acids long. Germline-derived CDR1 and CDR2 are SQVTM and ANQGSEA. The V end was cut by 1 base, the J end by 8 bases, with 15 bases between. The CDR3 spells CSVEVSTPTYEQFF. The CDR3 bases are TGCAGCGTTGAAGTGAGTACCCCGACTTATGAGCAGTTCTTC.

This chain links TRBV14 with TRBJ1-2; 7 bases are a match to TRBD1. V shed 4 bases, J shed 4 bases, and the junction held 21 bases outside the gene matches. Germline CDR1 is SGHDN and CDR2 is FVKESK. This CDR3 has 19 amino acids. The CDR3 DNA reads as TGTGCCAGCAGCCTCGAATCGAGGACAGGCGACCTTGGGGGCTATGGCTACACCTTC. Its translation is CASSLESRTGDLGGYGYTF.

The sample holds a few counts of this clone. V and J are TRBV29-1 and TRBJ1-1; D remains ambiguous. V was trimmed by 0 bases and J by 1 base, leaving 3 bases between them. This CDR3 is 12 amino acids long. Germline V gene lookup returns CDR1 SQVTM and CDR2 ANQGSEA. The CDR3 DNA reads TGCAGCGTTGAAGAGGAGAACACTGAAGCTTTCTTT. This gives the protein CSVEEENTEAFF.

J is TRBJ2-5 and V is TRBV9; 9 positions agree with TRBD1. CDR3 length: 15 residues. J gave up 2 bases and V 0 bases, and 2 bases lay outside the gene matches. Germline V gene sequence: CDR1 SGDLS, CDR2 YYNGEE. CDR3: CASSVEGTGQETQYF. CDR3 bases: TGTGCCAGCAGCGTAGAAGGGACAGGGCAAGAGACCCAGTACTTC.

The gene calls are TRBV6-5 and TRBJ2-7; a possible D gene is TRBD1 (6 bases). This CDR3 is built from 14 residues. Per germline, CDR1 MNHEY and CDR2 SVGAGI. The V end was cut by 6 bases, the J end by 3 bases, with 15 bases between. CDR3 bases: TGTGCCAGCAGCCAACAGGGTTTTGTCTACGAGCAGTACTTC. It specifies CASSQQGFVYEQYF.

The table lists this clone with a count of one. The chain employs TRBV11-2 and TRBJ2-7, with D perhaps TRBD1 (5 bases). This CDR3 has 14 amino acids. Deletions cut 2 bases from V and 5 bases from J, with 13 bases between. CDR1 and CDR2 (germline): SGHAT, FQNNGV. CDR3 bases: TGTGCCAGCAGCTTATTTCAGGGTTTAAACGAGCAGTACTTC. It yields the protein CASSLFQGLNEQYF.

The CDR3 bases are TGTGCCAGTAGTATGGGGAACAATGCCCCCCAGCATTTT. It yields the protein CASSMGNNAPQHF. The V call is TRBV19, the J call TRBJ1-5, with D uncertain. V was trimmed by 3 bases and J by 10 bases, leaving 13 bases between them. Per the germline V gene, CDR1 is LNHDA and CDR2 is SQIVND (reference sequence). The CDR3 extends over 13 amino acids.

The gene calls are TRBV28 and TRBJ1-2; D is perhaps TRBD1 (6 bases). CDR1 is MDHEN and CDR2 is SYDVKM in the germline V gene. This CDR3 has 16 residues. Trimming took 2 bases from V and 4 from J, leaving 17 bases between them. The CDR3: CASSLITGSTLYGYTF. The DNA for the CDR3 is TGTGCCAGCAGTTTAATAACAGGGTCCACCCTCTATGGCTACACCTTC.

CDR3 bases: TGTGCCAGCAGTTTATTTGGGGCAGGGCCGGATCAGCCCCAGCATTTT. It translates to CASSLFGAGPDQPQHF. This sequence joins TRBV27 and TRBJ1-5, with a possible D match to TRBD1 (5 bases). This CDR3 has 16 residues. Trimming cost V 1 base and J 5 bases, with 15 bases left between them. Germline V CDR1 and CDR2: MNHEY, SMNVEV (reference sequence).

This clone was observed once. This chain joins TRBV29-1 and TRBJ1-4, with D possibly TRBD1 on 5 matching bases. Looked up from germline, CDR1 is SQVTM and CDR2 is ANQGSEA. The V end was cut by 3 bases, the J end by 7 bases, with 12 bases between. The CDR3 is 13 amino acids. Written as DNA, the CDR3 is TGCAGCGTTGATCTGGCAGGGTTTGAAAAACTGTTTTTT. Translating gives CSVDLAGFEKLFF.

The genes are TRBV9 and TRBJ2-1, with a weak D call TRBD2 (6 bases). The CDR3 totals 15 residues. Trimming pared 0 bases from V and 4 bases from J, leaving 11 bases between. CDR1 is SGDLS, CDR2 YYNGEE, per germline. The CDR3 DNA reads TGTGCCAGCAGCGTAGATGGTAGCGGATACAATGAGCAGTTCTTC. Protein sequence: CASSVDGSGYNEQFF. Full variable domain (remainder filled in from reference TRBV9 and TRBJ2-1): DSGVTQTPKHLITATGQRVTLRCSPRSGDLSVYWYQQSLDQGLQFLIQYYNGEERAKGNILERFSAQQFPDLHSELNLSSLELGDSALYFCASSVDGSGYNEQFFGPGTRLTVL.

The CDR3 spells CASSFLDTSYEQYF. CDR3 nucleotides: TGTGCCAGCAGTTTCCTTGACACATCCTACGAGCAGTACTTC. The chain uses TRBV27 and TRBJ2-7; D not certain. Trimming cost V 3 bases and J 1 base, with 10 bases left between them. CDR1 and CDR2 from the germline V gene are MNHEY and SMNVEV (reference sequence). The CDR3 is 14 amino acids.

The rearrangement links TRBV27 to TRBJ1-2; the match to TRBD1 covers 8 bases. Germline lookup yields CDR1 MNHEY and CDR2 SMNVEV (reference sequence). Trimming cost V 6 bases and J 0 bases; bases outside gene matches: 21. The CDR3 spans 20 residues. The CDR3 nucleotides read TGTGCCAGCAGAACACTAGTATTAGCCGGGACAGGCGAAGCTAACTATGGCTACACCTTC. Its protein is CASRTLVLAGTGEANYGYTF.

This clone was found once. V gene TRBV15 combines with J gene TRBJ2-2; D gene uncertain. Trimming took 3 bases from V and 6 from J, leaving 8 bases between them. The CDR3 is 13 residues long. Germline V gene lookup returns CDR1 LNHNV and CDR2 YYDKDF (reference sequence). The CDR3 DNA reads as TGTGCCACCAGCAGTTACCCGGCCGGGGAGCTGTTTTTT. Amino acid sequence: CATSSYPAGELFF.

The chain employs TRBV5-1 and TRBJ1-3, with 8 bases matching TRBD1. Germline CDR1 reads SGHRS; CDR2 reads YFSETQ. The CDR3 sequence is 15 residues long. The ends lost 5 bases at V and 2 bases at J; junction bases unmatched: 6. CDR3 bases: TGCGCCAGCAGTTGGGACAGGACCCCTGGAAACACCATATATTTT. It encodes CASSWDRTPGNTIYF.

This chain links TRBV28 with TRBJ1-3; 7 nucleotides line up with TRBD1. Germline lookup yields CDR1 MDHEN and CDR2 SYDVKM. V shed 6 bases and J 8 bases; nucleotides not matched to a gene: 7. This CDR3 contains 13 residues. CDR3: CASRRGGTDTIYF. CDR3 sequence (DNA): TGTGCCAGCAGGCGAGGGGGGACAGACACCATATATTTT.

This rearrangement joins TRBV11-2 to TRBJ1-2; TRBD1 agrees at 11 bases. Germline-derived CDR1 and CDR2 are SGHAT and FQNNGV. The ends lost 5 bases at V and 10 bases at J; junction bases unmatched: 6. This CDR3 region has 13 residues. This CDR3 is CASSHWTGGPYTF. Here the CDR3 DNA reads TGTGCCAGCAGCCATTGGACAGGGGGCCCCTACACCTTC.

The chain couples TRBV30 to TRBJ2-1; 7 bases align to TRBD1. This CDR3 region has 15 residues. Germline lookup yields CDR1 GTSNPN and CDR2 SVGIG (reference sequence). The V and J ends lost 1 base and 9 bases, in that order; junction bases with no gene match: 12. The CDR3 protein is CAWSDNRGVGIEQFF. The CDR3 DNA reads as TGTGCCTGGAGTGACAACAGGGGAGTGGGCATTGAGCAGTTCTTC.

The rearrangement uses TRBV6-1 and TRBJ1-3; no reliable D call. This CDR3 has 13 residues. The germline CDR1 and CDR2 sequences are MNHNS and SASEGT. The V and J ends lost 1 base and 1 base respectively, with 2 bases between them. The CDR3 loop reads CASSEGSGNTIYF. In DNA form, the CDR3 reads TGTGCCAGCAGTGAAGGGTCTGGAAACACCATATATTTT.

The rearrangement links TRBV5-1 to TRBJ1-2, with D possibly TRBD1 on 6 matching bases. Germline V gene lookup returns CDR1 SGHRS and CDR2 YFSETQ. V shed 0 bases and J shed 7 bases, with 13 bases lying between them. This CDR3 spans 14 amino acids. Here the CDR3 reads CASSLVSGDIGYTF. In DNA form, the CDR3 reads TGCGCCAGCAGCTTGGTTTCAGGGGATATTGGCTACACCTTC.

This chain links TRBV19 with TRBJ1-5; D gene unclear. The CDR3 runs to 18 residues. With 4 bases removed from V and 0 bases from J, the gap between germline ends came to 19 bases. Germline lookup yields CDR1 LNHDA and CDR2 SQIVND (reference sequence). The CDR3 region has the DNA TGTGCCAGTAGTACCGAGTCAGTTTTTGTTAATAGCAATCAGCCCCAGCATTTT. The encoded protein is CASSTESVFVNSNQPQHF.

A few counts support this clone. This chain links TRBV6-5 with TRBJ1-1; D is unresolved. The CDR3 is made up of 14 amino acids. Per the germline V gene, CDR1 is MNHEY and CDR2 is SVGAGI. V was trimmed by 0 bases and J by 2 bases, leaving 7 bases between them. CDR3 loop: CASSYSRRNTEAFF. In nucleotides, the CDR3 is TGTGCCAGCAGTTACTCGAGGAGAAACACTGAAGCTTTCTTT.

The rearrangement uses TRBV5-1 and TRBJ2-3, with TRBD1 matching over 7 bases. Germline values: CDR1 SGHRS, CDR2 YFSETQ. CDR3 size: 14 residues. Losses at the gene ends were 4 bases for V and 5 bases for J; bases not matched to a gene: 7. This chain's CDR3 is CASSITDREDTQYF. As DNA, the CDR3 is TGCGCCAGCAGCATAACAGACAGGGAAGATACGCAGTATTTT. The full variable domain, completed using reference TRBV5-1 and TRBJ2-3, is KAGVTQTPRYLIKTRGQQVTLSCSPISGHRSVSWYQQTPGQGLQFLFEYFSETQRNKGNFPGRFSGRQFSNSRSEMNVSTLELGDSALYLCASSITDREDTQYFGPGTRLTVL.

Concerning this clone: This same CDR3 is encoded by further DNA sequences in the sample. This chain links TRBV29-1 with TRBJ2-7; the D is unclear. This CDR3 has 14 residues. Trimming pared 4 bases from V and 4 bases from J, leaving 17 bases between. CDR1 SQVTM and CDR2 ANQGSEA come from the germline V gene. CDR3 amino acids: CSVVGAESTYEQYF. The DNA for the CDR3 is TGCAGCGTTGTTGGTGCAGAGTCTACTTACGAGCAGTACTTC.

V and J are TRBV7-9 and TRBJ1-3; D ambiguous. Germline lookup yields CDR1 SEHNR and CDR2 FQNEAQ (reference sequence). Trimming pared 4 bases from V and 0 bases from J, leaving 13 bases between. CDR3 length: 16 residues. CDR3: CASSSGSGGSGNTIYF. CDR3 in DNA: TGTGCCAGCAGCTCAGGCTCGGGAGGCTCTGGAAACACCATATATTTT.